This record covers a single T cell receptor (delta chain). TCRdb re-identified clones in the RT-PCR reads via CATT. Among about 4,500 delta-chain clones listed, about 17% were seen once. Germline trimming cut 2 bases from V and 5 bases from J; bases unmatched to any gene: 15. The germline gives CDR1 TSWWSYY, CDR2 QGS. The CDR3 has 18 amino acids. The entry originates in a study of gamma-delta T cells after stem cell transplantation. The receptor was isolated from a human donor. It is not recorded whose cells these are; they may come from a transplant donor. V usage is TRDV1 and J usage is TRDJ1, with 9 bases lining up with TRDD3. The sequencing input was gamma-delta T cells. In DNA form, the CDR3 reads TGTGCTCTTGGGGAAAGCCTTCTGGCTACTGGGGGACCGGATAAACTCATCTTT. Translating gives CALGESLLATGGPDKLIF.